This T cell receptor beta chain was identified during a study of blood T cell repertoires in COVID-19. Study-level information: Samples came from the United States, Italy and Spain, spanning acute and convalescent COVID-19. Sources were T cells, B-cell-depleted T cells, or PBMCs; the material itself was cDNA or gDNA.

Per the study methods: Researchers report that nucleated cell counts were estimated from reference gene primer amplification. This table comes from immunoSEQ multiplex PCR, and its TCRdb copy is limited to in-frame clones, with some not included. The V and J calls and clone size were taken over from that table, and D and trimming were inferred from the DNA. The sample gives fewer than 150,000 clones, 65% to 85% of which show up once; roughly 1.5% is in the top ten. The germline V gene has CDR1 SGHAT and CDR2 FQNNGV. This CDR3 comprises 12 residues. V lost 4 bases to trimming and J lost 6 bases, with 10 bases between them.

The sequencing input was peripheral blood. The V call is TRBV11-2, the J call TRBJ2-7, with D maybe TRBD2 (6 bases). The clonotype was recovered from a middle-aged man with acute or convalescent COVID-19. The CDR3 DNA sequence: TGTGCCAGCAGCTGGGGGACTGTCGAGCAGTACGTC. Its protein is CASSWGTVEQYV.